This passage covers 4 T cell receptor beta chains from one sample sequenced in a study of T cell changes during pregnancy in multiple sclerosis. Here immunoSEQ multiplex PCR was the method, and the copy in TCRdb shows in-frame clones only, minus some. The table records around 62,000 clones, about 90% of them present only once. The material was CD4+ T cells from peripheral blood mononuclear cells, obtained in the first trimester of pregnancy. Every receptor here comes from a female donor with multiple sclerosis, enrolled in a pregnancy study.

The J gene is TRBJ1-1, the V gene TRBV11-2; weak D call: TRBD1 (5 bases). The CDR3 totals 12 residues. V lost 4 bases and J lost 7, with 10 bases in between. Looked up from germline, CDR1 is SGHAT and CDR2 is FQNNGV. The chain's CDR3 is CASSSDSLEAFF. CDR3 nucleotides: TGTGCCAGCAGCTCTGACAGCCTTGAAGCTTTCTTT.

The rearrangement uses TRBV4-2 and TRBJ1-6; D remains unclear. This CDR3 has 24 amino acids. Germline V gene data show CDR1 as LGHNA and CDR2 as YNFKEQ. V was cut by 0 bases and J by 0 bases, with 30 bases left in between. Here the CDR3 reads CASSQEMVNHIPGILSSYNSPLHF. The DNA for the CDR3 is TGTGCCAGCAGCCAAGAAATGGTCAACCACATCCCGGGAATTCTGAGCTCCTATAATTCACCCCTCCACTTT.

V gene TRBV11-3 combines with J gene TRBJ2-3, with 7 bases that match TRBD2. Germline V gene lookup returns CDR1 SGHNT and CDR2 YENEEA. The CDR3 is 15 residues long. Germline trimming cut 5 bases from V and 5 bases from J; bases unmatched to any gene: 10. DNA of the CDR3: TGTGCCAGCAGCGATTTTACGGCGGGGGAAGATACGCAGTATTTT. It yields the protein CASSDFTAGEDTQYF.

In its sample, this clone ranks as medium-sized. The CDR3 protein is CASSEGAGDTGELFF. CDR3 DNA sequence: TGTGCCAGCAGTGAAGGGGCGGGTGACACCGGGGAGCTGTTTTTT. J is TRBJ2-2 and V is TRBV2, with D maybe TRBD2 (5 bases). This CDR3 spans 15 amino acids. Germline V CDR1 and CDR2: SNHLY, FYNNEI. Trimming left V 1 base short and J 3 bases short, with 9 bases between.